The sample holds many counts of the clone carrying this T cell receptor (beta chain). The antigen remains undetermined. The CDR3 has 18 residues. From germline, CDR1 is MNHNS and CDR2 SASEGT. V gave up 1 base and J gave up 8 bases; unmatched junction bases: 14. This sample stems from a study of neurological immune-mediated disorders. Findings of the study overall: No CDR3 amino acid sequences were shared by expanded clones across subjects, suggesting private repertoires in all groups. Patients with HTLV-1-associated myelopathy had the highest level of TCR clonal expansion, whereas patients with multiple sclerosis had the lowest level, falling beneath the level found in healthy controls.

A total of 2 million PBMCs stored at -80 degrees C provided the unsorted libraries. The cDNA came from 5'RACE with 10-nucleotide random UMIs. Each CDR3 protein gets one entry after TCRdb re-called the 5' RACE reads with MiXCR. The table lists roughly 76,000 distinct CDR3 sequences, around an eighth of them singletons, with 6.5% to 8% in the top ten. The sample comprised PBMCs. The chain links TRBV6-1 to TRBJ2-2, with 9 bases matching TRBD2. This TCR was sampled from a woman aged 45-65 years in good health. The CDR3 bases are TGTGCCAGCAGTGAAGTCGGGTGGACTAGCGCCGACATTGGGGAGCTGTTTTTT. This gives the protein CASSEVGWTSADIGELFF.